A selection of T cell receptor beta chains follows, all from one sample in a study of blood T cell repertoires in COVID-19. The method was immunoSEQ multiplex PCR; TCRdb's version includes in-frame clones alone and lacks a portion of them. Of approximately 130,000 clones listed, around 80% are singletons. Sequencing was carried out using peripheral blood. The source is a human donor in a cohort sampled during active COVID-19. Both conserved end residues are part of each CDR3. The D gene is left open where the match is weak. Only part of the rows carry a size: once, few, many, or a class if the clone is expanded.

TRBV7-6	-	once	TRBJ1-4	TGTGCCAGCAGCTTCCCCCCCGGGACTAATGAAAAACTGTTTTTT	CASSFPPGTNEKLFF
TRBV5-5	TRBD1	-	TRBJ1-2	TGTGCCAGCAGCTTGGGATCCACAGGGGGCACTAACTATGGCTACACCTTC	CASSLGSTGGTNYGYTF
TRBV5-6	TRBD1	-	TRBJ1-1	TGTGCCAGCAGCAGCCTGGACAGGTCATCGAACACTGAAGCTTTCTTT	CASSSLDRSSNTEAFF
TRBV30	-	-	TRBJ1-6	TGTGCCTGGAGTGTTGGGGGGGCTAACTTGCACCTCCACTTT	CAWSVGGANLHLHF
TRBV29-1	TRBD2	-	TRBJ2-7	TGCAGCGTTTTTCGTGAAGGGGACTATACGAGGGGGCAGTACTTC	CSVFREGDYTRGQYF
TRBV19	-	few	TRBJ2-3	TGTGCCAGTAGTATGGGTCCAAGCGGCACAGATACGCAGTATTTT	CASSMGPSGTDTQYF
TRBV6-6	TRBD2	-	TRBJ2-5	TGTGCCAGCGCGACTAGCGGGGGTGGGCAAGAGACCCAGTACTTC	CASATSGGGQETQYF
TRBV30	TRBD1	-	TRBJ2-7	TGTGCCGGGGACAGCTTCTTTGGCCCCAGCGAGCAGTACTTC	CAGDSFFGPSEQYF
TRBV18	-	once	TRBJ2-5	TGTGCCAGCTCACCACCGGGGCGGGGCCGGGAGACCCAGTACTTC	CASSPPGRGRETQYF
TRBV7-8	-	-	TRBJ2-3	TGTGCCAGCAGCTTAGTTGGGGGGTTCACAGATACGCAGTATTTT	CASSLVGGFTDTQYF
TRBV5-6	TRBD1	-	TRBJ2-7	TGTGCCAGCAGCTTAGGGGACAGGGGGTTCTACGAGCAGTACTTC	CASSLGDRGFYEQYF
TRBV28	TRBD2	-	TRBJ2-7	TGTGCCAGCAGCTCCACTAGCGGGGTGCGAAAAGCCTACGAGCAGTACTTC	CASSSTSGVRKAYEQYF
TRBV10-1	TRBD1	-	TRBJ1-4	TGCGCCAGCAGTGACCGGACAGGTTTTAATGAAAAACTGTTTTTT	CASSDRTGFNEKLFF
TRBV7-9	-	-	TRBJ1-1	TGTGCCAGCAGCTTAGCGATGGGCCTGGGCACTGAAGCTTTCTTT	CASSLAMGLGTEAFF
TRBV6-5	TRBD2	-	TRBJ2-3	TGTGCCAGCAAGCGGAGCGGGGGAGATACGCAGTATTTT	CASKRSGGDTQYF
TRBV10-2	-	-	TRBJ1-3	TGCGCCAGCAGTGAGTCGAAGGTCAGGGTAAGCTCTGGAAACACCATATATTTT	CASSESKVRVSSGNTIYF
TRBV5-1	TRBD1	-	TRBJ1-1	TGCGCCAGCAAGTCCCAGGGGGACACTGAAGCTTTCTTT	CASKSQGDTEAFF
TRBV5-1	TRBD1	-	TRBJ1-6	TGCGCCAGCAGCTTAAATGCGGGACAGGGGACTAATTCACCCCTCCACTTT	CASSLNAGQGTNSPLHF
TRBV23-1	TRBD1	-	TRBJ1-1	TGCGCCCGTAATCCAGGGGGCACTGAAGCTTTCTTT	CARNPGGTEAFF
TRBV19	TRBD1	-	TRBJ2-1	TGTGCCAGTCCAAGACAGGGCAGCTCCTACAATGAGCAGTTCTTC	CASPRQGSSYNEQFF
TRBV28	TRBD1	-	TRBJ1-2	TGTGCCAGCAGAGATACAGGGGTCTATGGCTACACCTTC	CASRDTGVYGYTF
TRBV5-4	-	-	TRBJ2-6	TGTGCCAGCAGCAGACCCGGGACTTCCTTCTCTGGGGCCAACGTCCTGACTTTC	CASSRPGTSFSGANVLTF